The 12 T cell receptor beta chains given below trace back to one sample, sequenced in a study of blood T cells in healthy people across ages. Primers used in a second PCR of about 7 to 12 cycles were a sample-barcoded 5' primer and a J-beta primer mix. In TCRdb, the 5' RACE reads were re-called with MiXCR into one record per CDR3 protein. The repertoire has approximately 800,000 distinct CDR3 sequences, about 59% of them found once; the top ten carry around a quarter. The sequenced material came from blood. These receptor sequences come from a man under 40 in good health.

The V gene is TRBV27, the J gene TRBJ1-1; the D gene is possibly TRBD1 (6 bases). V gave up 5 bases and J gave up 6 bases, with 16 bases separating them. CDR3 length equals 14 residues. Germline values: CDR1 MNHEY, CDR2 SMNVEV (reference sequence). This chain's CDR3 is CASSPWDTDAEAFF. The CDR3 DNA reads TGTGCCAGCAGTCCTTGGGACACCGACGCTGAAGCTTTCTTT.

The V gene is TRBV7-3, the J gene TRBJ2-7; unclear D gene. The DNA end lines up better with TRBJ2-5; the J call may be wrong. Looked up from germline, CDR1 is SGHTA and CDR2 is FQGTGA. CDR3 length: 16 residues. CDR3: CASSLTSPSLWETQYF. The CDR3, as DNA: TGTGCCAGCAGCTTAACAAGTCCTAGTCTGTGGGAGACCCAGTACTTC.

This clonotype has just one count. In DNA form, the CDR3 reads TGTGCCACCAGCCCGCACGGGACAGTTAACTACGAGCAGTACTTC. This codes for CATSPHGTVNYEQYF. The genes are TRBV15 and TRBJ2-7, with TRBD1 identical over 7 bases. The CDR3 contains 15 residues. The V segment lost 5 bases and the J segment 3 bases; nucleotides outside the gene matches: 10. The germline V gene has CDR1 LNHNV and CDR2 YYDKDF (reference sequence).

This chain's CDR3 is CASSFRGGSYTDTQYF. Written as DNA, the CDR3 is TGTGCCAGCAGTTTCCGGGGGGGCTCTTACACAGATACGCAGTATTTT. The V and J genes are TRBV12-3 or TRBV12-4 and TRBJ2-3, with 8 bases that match TRBD2. The CDR3 is 16 residues long. The ends lost 3 bases at V and 2 bases at J; junction bases unmatched: 7.

This clonotype was counted a few times. The chain links TRBV4-1 to TRBJ2-6; D perhaps matches TRBD1 (6 bases). The CDR3 length is 15 residues. V was shortened by 7 bases and J by 4 bases, with 14 bases between the two germline ends. Germline loops: CDR1 MGHRA, CDR2 YSYEKL. CDR3 amino acids: CASNPGTRGANVLTF. The DNA of the CDR3 is TGCGCCAGCAATCCTGGGACAAGAGGGGCCAACGTCCTGACTTTC.

The rearrangement uses TRBV6-5 and TRBJ2-5, with D tentatively TRBD1 (6 bases). The CDR3 consists of 16 residues. Trimming cost V 6 bases and J 2 bases, with 19 bases left between them. Germline V lookup: CDR1 MNHEY, CDR2 SVGAGI. The CDR3 loop is CASSPPGWQGQETQYF. The CDR3 DNA sequence: TGTGCCAGCAGCCCTCCAGGGTGGCAGGGGCAAGAGACCCAGTACTTC.

This rearrangement joins TRBV10-3 to TRBJ2-3; 9 bases agree with TRBD2. The CDR3 consists of 14 residues. The trim removed 3 bases at V and 4 bases at J, leaving 2 bases unmatched. CDR1 is ENHRY, CDR2 SYGVKD, per germline. This CDR3 reads CAISEIAGADTQYF. The CDR3 DNA is TGTGCCATCAGTGAAATAGCGGGGGCAGATACGCAGTATTTT.

This clonotype was detected a few times. The chain couples TRBV21-1 to TRBJ1-1. TRBV21-1 is noted as a pseudogene. The CDR3 covers 14 residues. Written as DNA, the CDR3 is TGTGCCAGCAGCTTCTGGGAACAGAACACTGAAGCTTTCTTT. Amino acids: CASSFWEQNTEAFF.

The V call is TRBV4-1, the J call TRBJ2-4; D may match TRBD1 or TRBD2 (7 bases each). The CDR3 is 15 residues long. Per the germline V gene, CDR1 is MGHRA and CDR2 is YSYEKL. V lost 0 bases, J lost 6 bases, and 12 bases lay in between. In DNA, the CDR3 is TGCGCCAGCAGCCAAGATTCAGGGGGGGTAAACATTCAGTACTTC. Residues: CASSQDSGGVNIQYF.

The chain is built from TRBV29-1 and TRBJ2-5; D not resolved. Germline values: CDR1 SQVTM, CDR2 ANQGSEA. The CDR3 is 11 residues long. Trimming left V 4 bases short and J 4 bases short, with 7 bases between. The CDR3 DNA is TGCAGCGTTGGACTTGGAGAGACCCAGTACTTC. This sequence encodes CSVGLGETQYF.

The chain recombines TRBV20-1 with TRBJ1-2; TRBD1 matches at 8 bases. Germline loops: CDR1 DFQATT, CDR2 SNEGSKA (reference sequence). CDR3 length: 11 amino acids. This CDR3 is CSYDRGYGYTF. CDR3 DNA sequence: TGCAGCTACGACAGGGGCTATGGCTACACCTTC.

The rearrangement joins TRBV2 to TRBJ2-7, with 7 positions matching TRBD1. The CDR3 extends over 16 amino acids. CDR1 and CDR2 from the germline V gene are SNHLY and FYNNEI. After removal of 4 bases from V and 2 bases from J, the junction contained 11 bases not matched to a gene. The CDR3 region has the DNA TGTGCCAGCAGTGCCTCGGCCGGGACAGCCGCCTACGAGCAGTACTTC. Translating it yields CASSASAGTAAYEQYF.